What follows is one T cell receptor (beta chain) and its context. Its specificity is unknown. The sample belongs to a study of T cell responses to AZD1222 COVID-19 vaccine. Findings and caveats of the study: At 160-218 and 743-854, vaccine-associated CD4 TCRs were dominant, and they spanned spike.

The protocol was immunoSEQ multiplex PCR, while the TCRdb copy is restricted to in-frame clones and leaves out a portion. The profile shows under 150,000 clones, roughly 88% of them singletons. The CDR3 is made up of 17 amino acids. Germline values: CDR1 MDHEN, CDR2 SYDVKM. J lost 2 bases, V lost 5 bases, and 4 bases had no gene match. The clonotype was recovered from an adult who received the AZD1222 COVID-19 vaccine. The genes are TRBV28 and TRBJ2-3; 16 bases map to TRBD2. The material sequenced was peripheral blood, taken 28 days after the second AZD1222 dose. CDR3 sequence reads: CASSPGTSGRVTDTQYF. In DNA form, the CDR3 reads TGTGCCAGCAGTCCGGGGACTAGCGGGAGGGTCACAGATACGCAGTATTTT.